Included here is one T cell receptor (beta chain) sequence, with context. The repertoire was sequenced with immunoSEQ multiplex PCR; TCRdb's copy has only in-frame clones and lacks some. The data contain some 130,000 clones, 85% to 90% of them seen just once; the ten biggest clones take up roughly 4.3%. This record comes from a study of blood T cell repertoires in COVID-19. The receptor was derived from a man between 60 and 70 years old with COVID-19, enrolled during active disease. Sequencing input: peripheral blood.

CDR3 region: CASSSPFEFQRPSYEQYF. The DNA of the CDR3 is TGTGCCAGCAGCTCCCCGTTCGAGTTCCAGCGCCCTTCCTACGAGCAGTACTTC. This chain links TRBV11-2 with TRBJ2-7, with unresolved D. Trimming took off 4 bases at V and 1 base at J, with 23 bases between the two ends. Germline V gives CDR1 SGHAT, CDR2 FQNNGV. The CDR3 is 18 amino acids.